What follows are 17 T cell receptor beta chains derived from one specimen sequenced in a study of blood T cell repertoires in COVID-19. The assay was immunoSEQ multiplex PCR, and TCRdb's table has in-frame clones only and misses some. This table holds 150,000 to 200,000 clones, around nine tenths found once. What was sequenced was peripheral blood. All receptors derive from a woman in her 70s with COVID-19, enrolled during active disease.

The rearrangement joins TRBV30 to TRBJ2-7; no definite D call. CDR3 length equals 15 residues. CDR1 GTSNPN and CDR2 SVGIG come from the germline V gene (reference sequence). V was shortened by 0 bases and J by 3 bases, with 15 bases between the two germline ends. CDR3 loop: CAWSVGFDNYYEQYF. The CDR3 region has the DNA TGTGCCTGGAGTGTCGGATTCGACAATTACTACGAGCAGTACTTC.

The CDR3 loop reads CATSRSNPGADTQYF. Here the CDR3 DNA reads TGTGCCACCAGCAGAAGCAATCCAGGGGCAGATACGCAGTATTTT. The V and J genes are TRBV15 and TRBJ2-3; tentative D call: TRBD1 (6 bases). Trimming took off 2 bases at V and 4 bases at J, with 13 bases between the two ends. The CDR3 covers 15 residues. The germline V gene has CDR1 LNHNV and CDR2 YYDKDF (reference sequence).

This chain connects TRBV4-3 to TRBJ2-7, with D uncertain. Germline V gives CDR1 LGHNA, CDR2 YSLEER. The CDR3 has 14 residues. Trimming shortened V by 4 bases and J by 1 base, and 11 bases separated the two germline ends. This chain's CDR3 is CASSPPGLSYEQYF. For the CDR3, the DNA is TGCGCCAGCAGCCCCCCCGGGTTATCCTACGAGCAGTACTTC.

This clone was counted between two and nine times. The chain recombines TRBV2 with TRBJ2-1, with D tentatively TRBD1 (5 bases). The CDR3 is 12 amino acids. With 8 bases removed from V and 4 bases from J, the gap between germline ends came to 9 bases. Germline V CDR1 and CDR2: SNHLY, FYNNEI. The CDR3 region has the DNA TGTGCCAGCGGGGCAGAGTACAATGAGCAGTTCTTC. Its translation: CASGAEYNEQFF.

The chain employs TRBV19 and TRBJ2-3, with a possible D match to TRBD1 (5 bases). Trimming stripped 1 base from V and 7 bases from J, with 9 bases between. There are 13 residues in the CDR3. Germline loops: CDR1 LNHDA, CDR2 SQIVND (reference sequence). In DNA, the CDR3 is TGTGCCAGTAGTATAGGCAGGGCAAATACGCAGTATTTT. Translating it yields CASSIGRANTQYF. Looking up the rest from reference TRBV19 and TRBJ2-3 gives the full variable domain: DGGITQSPKYLFRKEGQNVTLSCEQNLNHDAMYWYRQDPGQGLRLIYYSQIVNDFQKGDIAEGYSVSREKKESFPLTVTSAQKNPTAFYLCASSIGRANTQYFGPGTRLTVL.

The genes are TRBV13 and TRBJ2-1, with 7 nucleotides matching TRBD1. Unmatched junction bases numbered 4, after V lost 5 bases and J lost 6 bases. In germline, CDR1 is PRHDT, CDR2 FYEKMQ (reference sequence). This CDR3 is built from 13 residues. In nucleotides, the CDR3 is TGTGCCAGCAGCACGGACAGGCGCAATGAGCAGTTCTTC. This translates into CASSTDRRNEQFF.

The chain employs TRBV10-3 and TRBJ1-5, with D unresolved. CDR1 and CDR2 from the germline V gene are ENHRY and SYGVKD. Trimming cost V 2 bases and J 4 bases, with 12 bases left between them. The CDR3 is 15 residues long. The CDR3: CAISEHPPGNQPQHF. CDR3 sequence (DNA): TGTGCCATCAGTGAGCATCCCCCGGGGAATCAGCCCCAGCATTTT.

This clone was recorded a few times. This chain joins TRBV9 and TRBJ1-5; D is unclear. CDR3 length equals 15 residues. V lost 0 bases and J lost 2, with 9 bases in between. The V gene's germline CDR1 is SGDLS and CDR2 YYNGEE. The CDR3 coding sequence is TGTGCCAGCAGCGTAGGCCAGAATGGCAATCAGCCCCAGCATTTT. It encodes CASSVGQNGNQPQHF.

The chain has TRBV27 and TRBJ1-1; the match to TRBD1 covers 9 bases. The CDR3 is 15 amino acids. CDR1 and CDR2 from the germline V gene are MNHEY and SMNVEV (reference sequence). The trim removed 5 bases at V and 4 bases at J, leaving 8 bases unmatched. CDR3 coding DNA: TGTGCCAGCAGTCCAAGGACAGGGGTAAGCACTGAAGCTTTCTTT. This encodes CASSPRTGVSTEAFF.

About this clone itself: As the CDR3 is not closed by the conserved phenylalanine or tryptophan, this likely results from a read error. The limits of the CDR3 on the DNA are not certain, so only TCRdb's listed CDR3 is given. This rearrangement joins TRBV27 to TRBJ2-7; the D call in the table, TRBD2, was not verified against the DNA. Germline assignment: CDR1 MNHEY and CDR2 SMNVEV (reference sequence). Counting both end residues, the CDR3 totals 9 amino acids. The CDR3 is CASSFLPQR.

This chain joins TRBV27 and TRBJ2-7; 12 nucleotides line up with TRBD2. The CDR3 runs 16 residues. Trimming took 0 bases from V and 4 from J; bases not matched to a gene: 4. Germline V lookup: CDR1 MNHEY, CDR2 SMNVEV (reference sequence). CDR3 residues: CASSLSTTSGSYEQYF. The CDR3 region has the DNA TGTGCCAGCAGTTTATCGACGACTAGCGGGAGTTACGAGCAGTACTTC.

The rearrangement uses TRBV30 and TRBJ1-3, with D unresolved. The CDR3 sequence is 14 residues long. V was shortened by 2 bases and J by 0 bases, with 8 bases between the two germline ends. Germline V gene sequence: CDR1 GTSNPN, CDR2 SVGIG (reference sequence). The chain's CDR3 is CAWSWSYSGNTIYF. The CDR3 DNA reads as TGTGCCTGGAGTTGGAGTTACTCTGGAAACACCATATATTTT.

This chain connects TRBV7-8 to TRBJ1-1, with TRBD1 identical over 10 bases. V lost 1 base and J lost 0; bases outside the gene matches: 5. In germline, CDR1 is SGHVS, CDR2 FQNEAQ. The CDR3 has 17 amino acids. The CDR3 nucleotides read TGTGCCAGCAGCTTAGTAGGGACAGGGGCCATGAACACTGAAGCTTTCTTT. It is translated as CASSLVGTGAMNTEAFF.

Remarks on this clone: Mismatch with germline at one junction end may stem from a read error. The rearrangement uses TRBV6-1 and TRBJ1-3; 9 nucleotides match TRBD1. Per the germline V gene, CDR1 is MNHNS and CDR2 is SASEGT. This CDR3 is 16 amino acids long. Here the CDR3 DNA reads TGTGCCAGCAGCGAAGTGACAGGGGGTACTGGAAACACCATATATTTT. The encoded protein is CASSEVTGGTGNTIYF.

This sequence joins TRBV5-1 and TRBJ2-6, with D tentatively TRBD2 (5 bases). The germline V and J ends were trimmed by 3 bases and 4 bases, with 11 bases remaining between them. CDR3 size: 15 residues. Germline V gives CDR1 SGHRS, CDR2 YFSETQ. As DNA, the CDR3 is TGCGCCAGCAGCTCCCCGGGGAAGGGGGCCAACGTCCTGACTTTC. Translating it yields CASSSPGKGANVLTF.

The chain joins TRBV6-5 to TRBJ1-1; tentative D call: TRBD1 (6 bases). The length of the CDR3 is 16 residues. Germline V gives CDR1 MNHEY, CDR2 SVGAGI. The V end was cut by 1 base, the J end by 5 bases, with 17 bases between. CDR3 DNA sequence: TGTGCCAGCAGTTACTTCCAAACAGGGCTTGGTACTGAAGCTTTCTTT. It codes for CASSYFQTGLGTEAFF.

This chain uses TRBV4-1 with TRBJ1-5; a weak D match, TRBD1 (5 bases). The CDR3 is made up of 17 amino acids. Germline lookup yields CDR1 MGHRA and CDR2 YSYEKL. Trimming removed 1 base from V and 6 bases from J, with 19 bases in between. CDR3 region: CASSQVGSGGVGQPQHF. The DNA of the CDR3 is TGCGCCAGCAGCCAAGTTGGGTCCGGAGGGGTTGGTCAGCCCCAGCATTTT.